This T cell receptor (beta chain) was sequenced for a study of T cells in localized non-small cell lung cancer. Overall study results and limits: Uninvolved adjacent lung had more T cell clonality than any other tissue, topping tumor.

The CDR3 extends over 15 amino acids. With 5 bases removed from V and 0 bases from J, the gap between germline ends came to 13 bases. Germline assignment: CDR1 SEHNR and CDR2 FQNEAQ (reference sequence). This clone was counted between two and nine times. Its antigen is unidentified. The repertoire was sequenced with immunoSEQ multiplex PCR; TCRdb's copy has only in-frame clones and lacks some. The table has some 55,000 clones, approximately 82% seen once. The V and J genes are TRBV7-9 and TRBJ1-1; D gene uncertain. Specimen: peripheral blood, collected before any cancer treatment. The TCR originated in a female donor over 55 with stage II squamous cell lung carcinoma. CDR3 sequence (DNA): TGTGCCAGCAGCCCGAAGGCCAGACTGAACACTGAAGCTTTCTTT. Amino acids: CASSPKARLNTEAFF.